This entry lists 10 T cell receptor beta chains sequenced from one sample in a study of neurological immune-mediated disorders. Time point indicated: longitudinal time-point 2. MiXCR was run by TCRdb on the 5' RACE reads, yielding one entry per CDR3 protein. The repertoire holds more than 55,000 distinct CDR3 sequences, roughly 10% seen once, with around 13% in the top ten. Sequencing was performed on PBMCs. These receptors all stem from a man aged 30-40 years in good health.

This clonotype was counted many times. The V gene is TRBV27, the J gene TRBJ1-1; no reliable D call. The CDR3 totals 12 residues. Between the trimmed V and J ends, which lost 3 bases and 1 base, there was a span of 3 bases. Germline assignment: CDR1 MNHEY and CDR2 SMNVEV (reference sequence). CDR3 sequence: CASSLPNTEAFF. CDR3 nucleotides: TGTGCCAGCAGTTTGCCGAACACTGAAGCTTTCTTT.

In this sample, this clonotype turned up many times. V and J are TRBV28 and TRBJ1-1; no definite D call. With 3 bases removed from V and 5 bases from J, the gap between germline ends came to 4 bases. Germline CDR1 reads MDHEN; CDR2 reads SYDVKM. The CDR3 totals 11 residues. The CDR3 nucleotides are TGTGCCAGCAGTTTCATGACTGAAGCTTTCTTT. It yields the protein CASSFMTEAFF.

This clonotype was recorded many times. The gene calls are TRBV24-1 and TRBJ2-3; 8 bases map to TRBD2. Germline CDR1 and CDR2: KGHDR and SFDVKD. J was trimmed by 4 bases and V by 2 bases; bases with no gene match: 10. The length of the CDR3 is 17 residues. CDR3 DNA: TGTGCCACCAGTGATTCCGGGCCGGGAGGGATCCCAGATACGCAGTATTTT. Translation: CATSDSGPGGIPDTQYF.

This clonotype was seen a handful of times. In DNA form, the CDR3 reads TGTGCCATCAGGGAGACAGGGGAGACCCAGTACTTC. It translates to CAIRETGETQYF. The J gene is TRBJ2-5, the V gene TRBV10-3, with 7 bases lining up with TRBD1. The germline V gene encodes CDR1 ENHRY and CDR2 SYGVKD. V dropped 6 bases and J dropped 5; count of bases not matched to a gene: 3. The CDR3 is made up of 12 amino acids.

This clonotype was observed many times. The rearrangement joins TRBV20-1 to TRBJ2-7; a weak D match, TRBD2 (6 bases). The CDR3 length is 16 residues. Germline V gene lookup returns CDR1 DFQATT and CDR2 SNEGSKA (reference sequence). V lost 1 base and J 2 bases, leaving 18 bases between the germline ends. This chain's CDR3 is CSARAQFGTLTYEQYF. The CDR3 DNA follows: TGCAGTGCTAGAGCCCAATTCGGGACTCTGACCTACGAGCAGTACTTC.

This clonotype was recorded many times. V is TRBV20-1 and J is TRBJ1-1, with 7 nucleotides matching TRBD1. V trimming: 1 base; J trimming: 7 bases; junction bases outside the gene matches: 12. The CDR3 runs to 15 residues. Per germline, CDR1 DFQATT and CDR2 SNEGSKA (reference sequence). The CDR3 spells CSARVRWGQGGEAFF. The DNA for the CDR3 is TGCAGTGCTAGAGTCCGCTGGGGGCAGGGGGGTGAAGCTTTCTTT.

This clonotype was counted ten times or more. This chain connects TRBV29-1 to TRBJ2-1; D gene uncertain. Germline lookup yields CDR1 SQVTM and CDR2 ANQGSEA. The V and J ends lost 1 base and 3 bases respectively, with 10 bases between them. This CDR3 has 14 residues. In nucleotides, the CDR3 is TGCAGCGTTGAAGCGGGTCGGGTCTACAATGAGCAGTTCTTC. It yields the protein CSVEAGRVYNEQFF.

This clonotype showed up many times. CDR3 protein: CASSVRGLGELFF. For the CDR3, the DNA is TGTGCCAGCAGTGTCCGGGGCCTCGGGGAGCTGTTTTTT. The chain recombines TRBV6-1 with TRBJ2-2, with D possibly called TRBD1 or TRBD2 (5 bases each). CDR1 is MNHNS and CDR2 is SASEGT in the germline V gene. The ends were cut back, 4 bases at V and 7 bases at J, with 10 bases in the middle. The CDR3 has 13 amino acids.

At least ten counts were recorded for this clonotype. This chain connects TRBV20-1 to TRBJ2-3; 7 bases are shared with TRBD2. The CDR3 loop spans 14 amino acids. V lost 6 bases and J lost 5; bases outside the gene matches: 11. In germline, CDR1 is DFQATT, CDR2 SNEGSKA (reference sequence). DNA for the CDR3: TGCAGTGCCCTCCGGGGGAGGGCCAGAGATACGCAGTATTTT. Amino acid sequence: CSALRGRARDTQYF.

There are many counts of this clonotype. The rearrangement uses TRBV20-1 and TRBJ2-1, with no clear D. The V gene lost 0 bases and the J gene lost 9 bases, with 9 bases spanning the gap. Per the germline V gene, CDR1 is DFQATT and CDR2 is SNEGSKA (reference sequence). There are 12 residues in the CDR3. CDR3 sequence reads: CSARDRILEQFF. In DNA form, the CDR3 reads TGCAGTGCTAGAGATCGTATTCTTGAGCAGTTCTTC.